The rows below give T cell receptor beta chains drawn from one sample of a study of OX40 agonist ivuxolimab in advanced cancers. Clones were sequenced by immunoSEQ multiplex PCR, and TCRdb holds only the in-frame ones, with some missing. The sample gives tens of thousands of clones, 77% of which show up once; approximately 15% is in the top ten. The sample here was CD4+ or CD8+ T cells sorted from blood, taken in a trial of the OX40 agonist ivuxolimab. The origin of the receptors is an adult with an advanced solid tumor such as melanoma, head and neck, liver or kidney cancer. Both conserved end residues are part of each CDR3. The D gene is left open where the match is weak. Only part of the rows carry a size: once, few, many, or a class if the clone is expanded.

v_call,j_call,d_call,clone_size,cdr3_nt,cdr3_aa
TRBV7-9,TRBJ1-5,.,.,TGTGCCAGCAGCTTAGTGGGGACCGGCAATCAGCCCCAGCATTTT,CASSLVGTGNQPQHF
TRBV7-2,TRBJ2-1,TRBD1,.,TGTGCCAGCAGCTTAAAAGGACAGGGGATTGAGCAGTTCTTC,CASSLKGQGIEQFF
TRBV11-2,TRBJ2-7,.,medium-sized,TGTGCCAGCAGGGATCGCGGGGGCCTCGACGACGAGCAGTACTTC,CASRDRGGLDDEQYF
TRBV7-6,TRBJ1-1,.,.,TGTGCCAGCAGCCCAGGGGATTTGAACACTGAAGCTTTCTTT,CASSPGDLNTEAFF
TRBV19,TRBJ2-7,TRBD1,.,TGTGCCAGTAGTATCGGGCAGGGGGCTCTCTACGAGCAGTACTTC,CASSIGQGALYEQYF
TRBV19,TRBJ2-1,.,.,TGTGCCAGTAGTTACAGGGTAAATGAGCAGTTCTTC,CASSYRVNEQFF
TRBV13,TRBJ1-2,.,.,TGTGCCAGCAGGCACGGAGGAGGGTCGGATAACTATGGCTACACCTTC,CASRHGGGSDNYGYTF
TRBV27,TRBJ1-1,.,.,TGTGCCAGCAGTTTTGGAGCTGAAGCTTTCTTT,CASSFGAEAFF
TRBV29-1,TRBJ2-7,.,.,TGCAGCGTTGAGGGCAAGTCCTACGAGCAGTACTTC,CSVEGKSYEQYF
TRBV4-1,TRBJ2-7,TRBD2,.,TGCGCCAGCAGCCAAGAAGGAGCGGGGGGGCTCTACGAGCAGTACTTC,CASSQEGAGGLYEQYF
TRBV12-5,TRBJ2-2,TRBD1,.,TGTGCTAGTGGCCCCGACAGGGTGGTCGACGGGGAGCTGTTTTTT,CASGPDRVVDGELFF
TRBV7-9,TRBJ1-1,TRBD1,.,TGTGCCAGCAGGGTAGGGGGCCCGAGGAACACTGAAGCTTTCTTT,CASRVGGPRNTEAFF
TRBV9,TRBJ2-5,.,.,TGTGCCAGCAGCAAAGGGGGGCTCCAAAGAGAGACCCAGTACTTC,CASSKGGLQRETQYF
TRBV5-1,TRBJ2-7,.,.,TGCGCCAGCAGCTCAACTAGAACCTACGAGCAGTACTTC,CASSSTRTYEQYF
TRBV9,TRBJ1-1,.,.,TGTGCCAGCAGCCATCAAGTGGGGGGCCGTACTGAAGCTTTCTTT,CASSHQVGGRTEAFF
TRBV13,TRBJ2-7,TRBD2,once,TGTGCCAGCAGCCCCCGCGGGGGAGGGCAGTACTTC,CASSPRGGGQYF
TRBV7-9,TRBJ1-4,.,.,TGTGCCAGCAGCTCGCACAGGGTTGGGGAACTGTTTTTT,CASSSHRVGELFF
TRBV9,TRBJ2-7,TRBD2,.,TGTGCCAGCAGCCTTGGACTAGCGGGGACCTACGAGCAGTACTTC,CASSLGLAGTYEQYF
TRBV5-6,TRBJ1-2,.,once,TGTGCCAGCAGCCAGGAGGGCAGCTTCTATGGCTACACCTTC,CASSQEGSFYGYTF
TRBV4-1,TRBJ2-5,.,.,TGCGCCAGCAGCCTAGACGGAGATAACCTAGAGACCCAGTACTTC,CASSLDGDNLETQYF
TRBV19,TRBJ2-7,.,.,TGTGCCAGCACGGACAGCCACTACGAGCAGTACTTC,CASTDSHYEQYF
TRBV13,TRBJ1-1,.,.,TGTGCCAGCAGCTTGCAGGGAGGTTTGACTGAAGCTTTCTTT,CASSLQGGLTEAFF
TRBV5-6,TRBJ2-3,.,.,TGTGCCAGCAGCGCGGGGGATACGCAGTATTTT,CASSAGDTQYF
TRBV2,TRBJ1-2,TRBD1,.,TGTGCCAGGACAGGGGATACTAACTATGGCTACACCTTC,CARTGDTNYGYTF
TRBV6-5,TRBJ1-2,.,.,TGTGCCAGCAGTTCCAAAGGGGCCGGCGGCTACACCTTC,CASSSKGAGGYTF
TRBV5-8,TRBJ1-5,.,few,TGTGCCAGCAGCCCCCGGGGCCGCAATCAGCCCCAGCATTTT,CASSPRGRNQPQHF
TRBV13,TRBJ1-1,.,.,TGTGCCAGCAGCTCTACATCGGTTACTGAAGCTTTCTTT,CASSSTSVTEAFF
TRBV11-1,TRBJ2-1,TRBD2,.,TGTGCCAGCAGTTCCAAGACTAGCGGGGGGGCCTACAATGAGCAGTTCTTC,CASSSKTSGGAYNEQFF
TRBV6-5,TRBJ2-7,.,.,TGTGCCAGCAGTTACGGCGGAGAGATATCCTACGAGCAGTACTTC,CASSYGGEISYEQYF
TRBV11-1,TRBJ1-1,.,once,TGTGCCAGCAGCTTCCCCGGAGCGGGAACTGAAGCTTTCTTT,CASSFPGAGTEAFF